This TCR beta chain was sequenced in a study of T cells after yellow fever vaccination. TCRdb re-analysed the 5' RACE reads in MiXCR, keeping a single row per CDR3 protein. The sample has about 170,000 distinct CDR3 sequences; around 10% are singletons. Comment on this clonotype: What it binds is unknown.

Study-wide points: Subsequent booster samples again held most clones from primary vaccination (roughly 95% CD4, roughly 90% CD8).

The specimen was CD8+ T cells sorted from PBMCs, collected 15 days after the yellow fever booster vaccination. This clonotype was obtained from a man between 18 and 35 years old who received the YFV17D yellow fever vaccine.

CDR3 loop: CASRAFRPDTQYF. The CDR3 DNA is TGTGCCAGTAGGGCGTTCCGGCCAGATACGCAGTATTTT. J is TRBJ2-3 and V is TRBV19; the D is unclear. V was shortened by 6 bases and J by 4 bases, with 11 bases between the two germline ends. The CDR3 is 13 residues long. The V gene's germline CDR1 is LNHDA and CDR2 SQIVND (reference sequence).